Below are 15 T cell receptor beta chains sequenced from a single sample in a study of cytomegalovirus exposure and HLA in healthy donors. The PCR was carried out with 60 Vbeta primers and 13 Jbeta primers. Here immunoSEQ multiplex PCR was the method, and the copy in TCRdb shows in-frame clones only, minus some. In the table there are roughly 200,000 clones, just under 70% of which are singletons. Sequenced sample: PBMCs. The receptors stem from a middle-aged man in good health and CMV-seropositive.

In DNA form, the CDR3 reads TGTGCCTGGAGATCTTGGCCGATTAATGAAAAACTGTTTTTT. Its protein is CAWRSWPINEKLFF. The V call is TRBV30, the J call TRBJ1-4; D call uncertain. The CDR3 length is 14 residues. V was cut by 3 bases and J by 4 bases, with 12 bases left in between. Germline CDR1 reads GTSNPN; CDR2 reads SVGIG (reference sequence).

The chain couples TRBV12-5 to TRBJ2-4; TRBD1 matches at 7 bases. The germline V gene has CDR1 LGHNT and CDR2 FRNRAP. The trim removed 3 bases at V and 1 base at J, leaving 9 bases unmatched. CDR3 length equals 17 residues. The CDR3 coding sequence is TGTGCTAGTGGTTTTCTACTGACAGGGAGCGCCAAAAACATTCAGTACTTC. Its translation: CASGFLLTGSAKNIQYF.

This clone was seen once. In DNA, the CDR3 is TGTGCCAGCAGCAAAAGGGACACCTATGGCTACACCTTC. This codes for CASSKRDTYGYTF. This sequence joins TRBV21-1 and TRBJ1-2; TRBD1 was called by the table and not checked on the DNA. TRBV21-1 is an annotated pseudogene. This CDR3 comprises 13 residues.

The rearrangement joins TRBV18 to TRBJ2-3, with 15 positions matching TRBD2. CDR3 length: 17 amino acids. The ends lost 6 bases at V and 0 bases at J; junction bases unmatched: 4. CDR1 KGHSH and CDR2 LQKENI come from the germline V gene. The CDR3: CASSRTSGGASTDTQYF. The CDR3 region has the DNA TGTGCCAGCTCTCGGACTAGCGGGGGGGCCAGCACAGATACGCAGTATTTT.

The chain has TRBV5-4 and TRBJ2-7; D not certain. Trimming stripped 0 bases from V and 6 bases from J, with 4 bases between. The CDR3 is made up of 11 amino acids. Germline CDR1 reads SGHNT; CDR2 reads YYREEE (reference sequence). This chain's CDR3 is CASSLGAEQYF. The CDR3 DNA reads TGTGCCAGCAGCTTGGGGGCCGAGCAGTACTTC.

This chain joins TRBV6-5 and TRBJ1-5; no firm D call. This CDR3 has 15 residues. From germline, CDR1 is MNHEY and CDR2 SVGAGI. The V gene lost 4 bases and the J gene lost 9 bases, with 19 bases spanning the gap. The CDR3 DNA sequence: TGTGCCAGCAGTTTAGAATACGTGAGTCGCGGGCCCCAGCATTTT. Translation gives CASSLEYVSRGPQHF.

This clone appeared once. This chain connects TRBV5-4 to TRBJ1-2, with D perhaps TRBD1 (6 bases). The CDR3 has 15 amino acids. Trimming removed 0 bases at V and 4 bases at J, with 13 bases between. Per the germline V gene, CDR1 is SGHNT and CDR2 is YYREEE (reference sequence). The CDR3 nucleotides are TGTGCCAGCAGCTTGGTGGCAGGGGCGGGCTATGGCTACACCTTC. Translated: CASSLVAGAGYGYTF.

DNA of the CDR3: TGCGCCACCGAGGAGGGGACGGGGAGAGATACGCAGTATTTT. This gives the protein CATEEGTGRDTQYF. The V gene is TRBV10-1, the J gene TRBJ2-3; D is perhaps TRBD2 (6 bases). The CDR3 covers 14 residues. Trimming left V 10 bases short and J 5 bases short, with 19 bases between. The germline V gene encodes CDR1 WNHNN and CDR2 SYGVQD (reference sequence).

The chain couples TRBV5-6 to TRBJ2-1, with 9 bases that match TRBD2. The CDR3 is 16 residues long. CDR1 and CDR2 (germline): SGHDT, YYEEEE. V trimming: 0 bases; J trimming: 3 bases; junction bases outside the gene matches: 4. CDR3 region: CASSLELRGGYNEQFF. CDR3 coding DNA: TGTGCCAGCAGCTTGGAGTTGCGGGGGGGCTACAATGAGCAGTTCTTC.

The V gene is TRBV28, the J gene TRBJ2-5; D perhaps matches TRBD1 (6 bases). The CDR3 totals 18 residues. The V and J ends lost 5 bases and 1 base respectively, with 23 bases between them. From germline, CDR1 is MDHEN and CDR2 SYDVKM. CDR3 loop: CASSTGQPAFLFQETQYF. The CDR3 DNA reads as TGTGCCAGCAGTACCGGACAGCCGGCGTTTCTCTTCCAAGAGACCCAGTACTTC.

A remark on this clone: Compared with germline, one end of the junction differs, possibly owing to a read error. The chain combines TRBV27 with TRBJ1-4; D not certain. CDR1 MNHEY and CDR2 SMNVEV come from the germline V gene (reference sequence). CDR3 length equals 13 residues. The CDR3 coding sequence is TGTGCCAGCAGTTGGGCCCAGGATGAAGAACTGTTTTTT. Translated, it gives CASSWAQDEELFF.

The chain employs TRBV7-2 and TRBJ2-7, with D possibly being TRBD1 (6 bases). The CDR3 has 13 amino acids. With 3 bases removed from V and 5 bases from J, the gap between germline ends came to 11 bases. Germline V gene sequence: CDR1 SGHTA, CDR2 FQGNSA. DNA of the CDR3: TGTGCCAGCAGCTTTGGCAGGGGTGACGAGCAGTACTTC. This encodes CASSFGRGDEQYF. Combining the CDR3 with reference TRBV7-2 and TRBJ2-7 gives the whole variable domain GAGVSQSPSNKVTEKGKDVELRCDPISGHTALYWYRQSLGQGLEFLIYFQGNSAPDKSGLPSDRFSAERTGGSVSTLTIQRTQQEDSAVYLCASSFGRGDEQYFGPGTRLTVT.

The chain uses TRBV6-5 and TRBJ1-5; D is perhaps TRBD1 (5 bases). The V gene lost 6 bases and the J gene lost 4 bases, with 13 bases spanning the gap. CDR3 size: 14 residues. Germline-derived CDR1 and CDR2 are MNHEY and SVGAGI. The CDR3 here is CASSRTAGNQPQHF. CDR3 coding DNA: TGTGCCAGCAGCCGGACGGCAGGGAATCAGCCCCAGCATTTT.

This clone was counted a few times. The chain couples TRBV4-2 to TRBJ1-2; a weak D match, TRBD1 (6 bases). V lost 0 bases, J lost 4 bases, and 6 bases lay in between. Germline-derived CDR1 and CDR2 are LGHNA and YNFKEQ. The CDR3 spans 13 residues. The CDR3 region is CASSQEGGYGYTF. DNA for the CDR3: TGTGCCAGCAGCCAAGAAGGGGGCTATGGCTACACCTTC.

This clone was found a few times. This chain joins TRBV4-1 and TRBJ2-5, with unresolved D. Germline loops: CDR1 MGHRA, CDR2 YSYEKL. V shed 1 base and J shed 1 base, with 13 bases lying between them. The CDR3 sequence is 16 residues long. The CDR3 spells CASSQVPDTRQETQYF. CDR3 nucleotides: TGCGCCAGCAGCCAAGTCCCCGACACGCGCCAAGAGACCCAGTACTTC.